Sequencing of this TCR beta chain was carried out in a study of T cell clonotyping in hematopoietic cell transplantation. The study, taken as a whole, reports: At the given depth, recipient repertoires were over 97% de novo clonotypes. After transplant, recipient diversity fell while pathologically expanded clonotypes grew through day 180.

This clone has only one observation. Antigen: not known. Profiled with immunoSEQ multiplex PCR; TCRdb holds only in-frame clones, not every one. The sample has about 29,000 clones, about 93% seen once; the top ten hold around a tenth. Germline CDR1 reads SGHAT; CDR2 reads FQNNGV. V lost 2 bases to trimming and J lost 4 bases, with 12 bases between them. This CDR3 is built from 15 residues. This material consisted of PBMCs, taken 100 days after allogeneic stem cell transplant. The origin of this receptor is a female patient aged 50 to 60 who had an allogeneic stem cell transplant from a related donor, so the T cells may come from the graft donor. Some clones in this sample may be carry-over from other donors' samples. V is TRBV11-2 and J is TRBJ2-1; tentative D call: TRBD2 (7 bases). In DNA, the CDR3 is TGTGCCAGCAGCTTAACTCGGGGGGCTTACAATGAGCAGTTCTTC. As protein: CASSLTRGAYNEQFF.